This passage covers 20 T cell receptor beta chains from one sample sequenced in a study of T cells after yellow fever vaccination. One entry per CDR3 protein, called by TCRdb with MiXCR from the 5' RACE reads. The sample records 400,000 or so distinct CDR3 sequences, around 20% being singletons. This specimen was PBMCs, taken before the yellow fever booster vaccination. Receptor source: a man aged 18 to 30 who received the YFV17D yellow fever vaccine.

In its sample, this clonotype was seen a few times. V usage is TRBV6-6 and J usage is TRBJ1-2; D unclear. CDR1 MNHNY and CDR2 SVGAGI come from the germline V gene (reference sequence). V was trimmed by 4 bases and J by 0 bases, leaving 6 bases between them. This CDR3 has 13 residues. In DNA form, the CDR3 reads TGTGCCAGCAGTTGGGGTTCTAACTATGGCTACACCTTC. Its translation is CASSWGSNYGYTF.

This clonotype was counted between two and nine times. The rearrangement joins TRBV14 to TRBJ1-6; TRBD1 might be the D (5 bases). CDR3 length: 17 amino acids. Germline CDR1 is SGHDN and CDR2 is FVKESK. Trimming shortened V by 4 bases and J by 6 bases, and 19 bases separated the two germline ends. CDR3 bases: TGTGCCAGCAGCCGCGTAGGGACGATGGGAGCTAATTCACCCCTCCACTTT. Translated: CASSRVGTMGANSPLHF. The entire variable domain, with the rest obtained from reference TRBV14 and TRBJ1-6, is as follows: EAGVTQFPSHSVIEKGQTVTLRCDPISGHDNLYWYRRVMGKEIKFLLHFVKESKQDESGMPNNRFLAERTGGTYSTLKVQPAELEDSGVYFCASSRVGTMGANSPLHFGNGTRLTVT.

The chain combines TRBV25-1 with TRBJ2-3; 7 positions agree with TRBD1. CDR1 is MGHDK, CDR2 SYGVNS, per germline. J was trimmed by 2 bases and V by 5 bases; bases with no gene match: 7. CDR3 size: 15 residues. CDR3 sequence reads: CASSIQGSPTDTQYF. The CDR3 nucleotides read TGTGCCAGCAGTATACAGGGGTCCCCCACAGATACGCAGTATTTT.

The CDR3 is CASSVAGGSYGYTF. The CDR3 DNA is TGTGCCAGCAGCGTAGCGGGGGGGAGCTATGGCTACACCTTC. The rearrangement uses TRBV9 and TRBJ1-2; maybe TRBD1 (5 bases). Germline values: CDR1 SGDLS, CDR2 YYNGEE. The length of the CDR3 is 14 residues. Trimming cost V 0 bases and J 4 bases, with 10 bases left between them.

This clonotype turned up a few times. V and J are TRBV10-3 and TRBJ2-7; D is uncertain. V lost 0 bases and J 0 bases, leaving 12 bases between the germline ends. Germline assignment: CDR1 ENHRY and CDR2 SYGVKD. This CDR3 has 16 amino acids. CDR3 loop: CAISESAQVSSYEQYF. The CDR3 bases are TGTGCCATCAGTGAGTCGGCGCAGGTCAGCTCCTACGAGCAGTACTTC.

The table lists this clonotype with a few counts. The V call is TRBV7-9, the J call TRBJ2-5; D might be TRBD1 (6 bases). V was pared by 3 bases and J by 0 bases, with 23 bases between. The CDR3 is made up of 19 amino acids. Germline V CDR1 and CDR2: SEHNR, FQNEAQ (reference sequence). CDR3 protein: CASSLGYPGYQGNQETQYF. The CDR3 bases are TGTGCCAGCAGCTTGGGATACCCCGGATACCAGGGGAACCAAGAGACCCAGTACTTC.

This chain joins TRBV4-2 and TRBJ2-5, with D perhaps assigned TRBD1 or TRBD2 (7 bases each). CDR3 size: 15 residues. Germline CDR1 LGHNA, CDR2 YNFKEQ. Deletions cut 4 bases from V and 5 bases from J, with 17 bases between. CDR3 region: CASSPGEGAWETQYF. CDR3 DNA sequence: TGTGCCAGCAGCCCGGGGGAGGGGGCCTGGGAGACCCAGTACTTC.

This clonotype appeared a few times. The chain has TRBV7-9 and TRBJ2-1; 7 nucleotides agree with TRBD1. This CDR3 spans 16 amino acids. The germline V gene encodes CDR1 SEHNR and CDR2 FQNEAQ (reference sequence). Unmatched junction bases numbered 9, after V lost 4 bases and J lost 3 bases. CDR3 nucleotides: TGTGCCAGCAGCTCAGCAACAGGGGTTGGCTACAATGAGCAGTTCTTC. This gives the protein CASSSATGVGYNEQFF.

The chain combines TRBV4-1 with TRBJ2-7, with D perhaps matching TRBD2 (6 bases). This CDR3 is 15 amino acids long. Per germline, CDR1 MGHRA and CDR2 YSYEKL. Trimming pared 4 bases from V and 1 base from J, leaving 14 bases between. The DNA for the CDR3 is TGCGCCAGCAGCCCCATGGCGGGGAATTCCTACGAGCAGTACTTC. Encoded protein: CASSPMAGNSYEQYF.

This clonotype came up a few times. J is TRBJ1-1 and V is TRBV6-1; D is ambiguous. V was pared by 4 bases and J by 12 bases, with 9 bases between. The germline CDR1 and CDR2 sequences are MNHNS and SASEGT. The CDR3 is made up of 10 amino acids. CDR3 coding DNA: TGTGCCAGCAGTGTCACTAAGCCTTTCTTT. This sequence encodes CASSVTKPFF.

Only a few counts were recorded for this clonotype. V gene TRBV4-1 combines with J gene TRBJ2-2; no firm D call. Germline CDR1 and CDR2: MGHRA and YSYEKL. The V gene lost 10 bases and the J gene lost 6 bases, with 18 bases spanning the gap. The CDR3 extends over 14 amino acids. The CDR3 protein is CATAGIGVSGELFF. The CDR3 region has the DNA TGCGCCACCGCAGGCATTGGGGTATCCGGGGAGCTGTTTTTT.

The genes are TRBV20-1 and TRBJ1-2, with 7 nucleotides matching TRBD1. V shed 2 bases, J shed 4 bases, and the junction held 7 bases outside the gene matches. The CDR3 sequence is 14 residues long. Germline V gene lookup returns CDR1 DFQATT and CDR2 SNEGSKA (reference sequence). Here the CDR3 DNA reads TGCAGTGCTAGAAATGGAGGGGGCATCTATGGCTACACCTTC. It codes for CSARNGGGIYGYTF.

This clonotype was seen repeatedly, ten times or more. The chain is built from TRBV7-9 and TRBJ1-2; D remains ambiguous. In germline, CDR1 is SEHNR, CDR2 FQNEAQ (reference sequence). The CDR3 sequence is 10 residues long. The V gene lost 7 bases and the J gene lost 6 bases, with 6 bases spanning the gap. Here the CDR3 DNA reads TGTGCCAGCATTGGGGATGGCTACACCTTC. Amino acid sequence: CASIGDGYTF.

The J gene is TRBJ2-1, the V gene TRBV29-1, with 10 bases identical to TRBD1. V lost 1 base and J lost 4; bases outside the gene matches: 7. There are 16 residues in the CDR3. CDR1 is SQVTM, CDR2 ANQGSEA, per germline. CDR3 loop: CSVEGGTGVMYNEQFF. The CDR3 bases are TGCAGCGTTGAAGGGGGGACAGGGGTAATGTACAATGAGCAGTTCTTC.

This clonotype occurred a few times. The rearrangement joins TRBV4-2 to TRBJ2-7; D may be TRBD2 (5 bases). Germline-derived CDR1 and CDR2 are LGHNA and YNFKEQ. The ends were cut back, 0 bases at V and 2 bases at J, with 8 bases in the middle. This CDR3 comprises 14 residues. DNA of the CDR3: TGTGCCAGCAGCCAAGATCAGGAGGCCTACGAGCAGTACGTC. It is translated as CASSQDQEAYEQYV.

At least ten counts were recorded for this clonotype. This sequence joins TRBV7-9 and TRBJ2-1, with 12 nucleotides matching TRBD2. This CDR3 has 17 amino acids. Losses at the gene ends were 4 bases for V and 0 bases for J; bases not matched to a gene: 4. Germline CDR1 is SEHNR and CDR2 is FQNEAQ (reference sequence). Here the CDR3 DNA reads TGTGCCAGCAGCTCCGGACTAGCGGGGCTCTCCTACAATGAGCAGTTCTTC. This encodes CASSSGLAGLSYNEQFF.

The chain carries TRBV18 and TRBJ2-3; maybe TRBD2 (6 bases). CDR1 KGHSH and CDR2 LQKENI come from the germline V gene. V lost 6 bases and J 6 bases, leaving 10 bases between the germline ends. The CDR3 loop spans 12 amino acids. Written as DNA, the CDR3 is TGTGCCAGCTCGCGGGAAAGGGATACGCAGTATTTT. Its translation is CASSRERDTQYF.

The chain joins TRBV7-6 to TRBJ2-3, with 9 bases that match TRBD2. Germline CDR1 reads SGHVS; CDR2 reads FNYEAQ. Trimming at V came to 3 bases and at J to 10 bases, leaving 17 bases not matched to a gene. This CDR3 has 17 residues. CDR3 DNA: TGTGCCAGCAGCTTCACGGACGGGACTAGCCTTTCGTCTTCGCAGTATTTT. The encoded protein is CASSFTDGTSLSSSQYF.

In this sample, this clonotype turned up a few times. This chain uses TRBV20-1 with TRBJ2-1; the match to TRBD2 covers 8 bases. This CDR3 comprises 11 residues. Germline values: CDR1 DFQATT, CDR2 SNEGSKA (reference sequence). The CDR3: CSGGLEGEQFF. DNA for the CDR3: TGCAGCGGGGGACTAGAAGGTGAGCAGTTCTTC.

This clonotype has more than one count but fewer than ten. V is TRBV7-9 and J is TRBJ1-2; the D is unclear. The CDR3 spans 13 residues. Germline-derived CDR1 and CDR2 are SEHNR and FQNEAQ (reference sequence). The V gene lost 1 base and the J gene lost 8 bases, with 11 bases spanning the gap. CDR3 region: CASSLEAGLGYTF. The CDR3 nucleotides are TGTGCCAGCAGCTTAGAGGCCGGCCTGGGCTACACCTTC.